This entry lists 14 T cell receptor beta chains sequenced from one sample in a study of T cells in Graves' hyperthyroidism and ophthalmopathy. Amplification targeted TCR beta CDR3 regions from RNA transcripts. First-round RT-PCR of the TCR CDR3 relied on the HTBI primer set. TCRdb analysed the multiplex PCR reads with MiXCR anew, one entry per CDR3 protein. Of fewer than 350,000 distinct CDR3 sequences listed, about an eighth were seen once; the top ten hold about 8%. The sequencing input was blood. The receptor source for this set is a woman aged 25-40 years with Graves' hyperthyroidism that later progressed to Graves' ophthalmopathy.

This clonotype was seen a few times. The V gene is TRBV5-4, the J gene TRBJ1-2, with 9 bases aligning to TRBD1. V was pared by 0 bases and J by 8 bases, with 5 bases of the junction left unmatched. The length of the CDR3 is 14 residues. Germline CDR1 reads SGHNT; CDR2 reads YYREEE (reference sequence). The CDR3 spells CASSLAGTGKGYTF. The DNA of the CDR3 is TGTGCCAGCAGCTTGGCCGGGACAGGGAAAGGCTACACCTTC.

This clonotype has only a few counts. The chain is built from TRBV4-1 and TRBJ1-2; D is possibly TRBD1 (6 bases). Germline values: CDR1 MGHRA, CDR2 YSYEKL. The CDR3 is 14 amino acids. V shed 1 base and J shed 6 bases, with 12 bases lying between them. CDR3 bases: TGCGCCAGCAGCCAAGTACAGGGCGGAGATGGCTACACCTTC. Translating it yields CASSQVQGGDGYTF.

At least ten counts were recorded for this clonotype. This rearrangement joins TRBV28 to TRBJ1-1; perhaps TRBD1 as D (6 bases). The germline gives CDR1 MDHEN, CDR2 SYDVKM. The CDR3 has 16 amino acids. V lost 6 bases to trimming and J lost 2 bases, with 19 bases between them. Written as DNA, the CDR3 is TGTGCCAGCAGCCAGGACAGCAAGCCTCAAAACACTGAAGCTTTCTTT. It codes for CASSQDSKPQNTEAFF.

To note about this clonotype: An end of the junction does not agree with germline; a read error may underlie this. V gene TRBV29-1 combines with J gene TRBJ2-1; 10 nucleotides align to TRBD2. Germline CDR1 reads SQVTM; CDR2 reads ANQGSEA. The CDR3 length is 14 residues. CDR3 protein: CSVLSGRSYNEQSF. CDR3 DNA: TGCAGCGTTCTTAGCGGGAGGTCCTACAATGAGCAGTCCTTC.

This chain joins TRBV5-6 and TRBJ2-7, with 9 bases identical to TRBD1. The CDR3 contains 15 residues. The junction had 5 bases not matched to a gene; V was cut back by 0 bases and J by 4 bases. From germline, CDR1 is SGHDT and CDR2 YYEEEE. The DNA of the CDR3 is TGTGCCAGCAGCTTGGAAGGACAGGGGATGTACGAGCAGTACTTC. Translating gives CASSLEGQGMYEQYF.

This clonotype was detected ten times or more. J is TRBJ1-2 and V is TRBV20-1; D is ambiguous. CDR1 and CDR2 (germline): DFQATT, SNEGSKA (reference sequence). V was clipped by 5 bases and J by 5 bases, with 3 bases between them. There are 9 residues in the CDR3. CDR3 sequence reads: CSASYGYTF. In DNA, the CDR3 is TGCAGTGCTTCTTATGGCTACACCTTC.

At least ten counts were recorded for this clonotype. CDR3 sequence (DNA): TGTGCCAGCAGACAAAACGAAGGGCAGTTCTTC. It encodes CASRQNEGQFF. J is TRBJ2-1 and V is TRBV11-2; D is undetermined. CDR3 length equals 11 residues. Germline V lookup: CDR1 SGHAT, CDR2 FQNNGV. V lost 6 bases and J lost 12, with 12 bases in between.

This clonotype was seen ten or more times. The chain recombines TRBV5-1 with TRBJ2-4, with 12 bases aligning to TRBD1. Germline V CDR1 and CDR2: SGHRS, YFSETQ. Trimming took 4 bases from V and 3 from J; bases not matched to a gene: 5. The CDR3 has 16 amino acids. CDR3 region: CASSRGQGANKNIQYF. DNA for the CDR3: TGCGCCAGCAGCAGGGGACAGGGGGCTAACAAAAACATTCAGTACTTC.

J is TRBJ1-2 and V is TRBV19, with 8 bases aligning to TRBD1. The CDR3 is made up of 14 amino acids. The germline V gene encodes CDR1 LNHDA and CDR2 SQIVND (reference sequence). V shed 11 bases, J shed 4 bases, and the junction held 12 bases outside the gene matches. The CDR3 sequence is CASTTVTGVYGYTF. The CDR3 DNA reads TGTGCCTCAACCACCGTGACAGGGGTCTATGGCTACACCTTC.

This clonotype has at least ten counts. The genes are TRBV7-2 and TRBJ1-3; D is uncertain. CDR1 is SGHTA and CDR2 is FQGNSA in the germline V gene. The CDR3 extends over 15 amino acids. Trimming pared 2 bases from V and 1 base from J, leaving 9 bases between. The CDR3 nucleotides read TGTGCCAGCAGCTTACCACTGGCTTCTGGAAACACCATATATTTT. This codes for CASSLPLASGNTIYF.

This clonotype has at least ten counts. The CDR3 is CASSSRGTGSTEAFF. The CDR3 DNA reads TGTGCCAGCAGCTCACGGGGTACAGGCAGCACTGAAGCTTTCTTT. This sequence joins TRBV7-9 and TRBJ1-1; TRBD1 might be the D (5 bases). The ends were cut back, 4 bases at V and 4 bases at J, with 16 bases in the middle. Germline-derived CDR1 and CDR2 are SEHNR and FQNEAQ (reference sequence). This CDR3 spans 15 amino acids. The full variable domain, rest sourced from reference TRBV7-9 and TRBJ1-1, is DTGVSQNPRHKITKRGQNVTFRCDPISEHNRLYWYRQTLGQGPEFLTYFQNEAQLEKSRLLSDRFSAERPKGSFSTLEIQRTEQGDSAMYLCASSSRGTGSTEAFFGQGTRLTVV.

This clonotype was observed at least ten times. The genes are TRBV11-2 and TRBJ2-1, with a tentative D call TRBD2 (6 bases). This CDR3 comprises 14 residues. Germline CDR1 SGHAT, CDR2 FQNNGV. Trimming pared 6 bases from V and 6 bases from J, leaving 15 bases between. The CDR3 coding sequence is TGTGCCAGCAGAACCACGACGACTAGCAATGAGCAGTTCTTC. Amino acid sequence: CASRTTTTSNEQFF.

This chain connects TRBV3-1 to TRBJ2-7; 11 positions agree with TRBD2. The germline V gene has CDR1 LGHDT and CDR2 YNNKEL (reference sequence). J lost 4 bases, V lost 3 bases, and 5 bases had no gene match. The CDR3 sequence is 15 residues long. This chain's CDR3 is CASSQRLAGQYEQYF. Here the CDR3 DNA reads TGTGCCAGCAGCCAGAGACTAGCGGGACAATACGAGCAGTACTTC.

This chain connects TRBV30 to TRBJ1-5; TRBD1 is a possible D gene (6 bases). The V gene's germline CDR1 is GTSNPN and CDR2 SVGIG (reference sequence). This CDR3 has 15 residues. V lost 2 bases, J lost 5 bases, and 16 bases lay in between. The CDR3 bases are TGTGCCTGGAGTAGGGGGTATGGAGAGGATCAGCCCCAGCATTTT. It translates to CAWSRGYGEDQPQHF.